Listed below are T cell receptor beta chains from one sample, sequenced in a study of T cell repertoires in chronic hepatitis B. Assay: immunoSEQ multiplex PCR; the TCRdb copy retains only in-frame clones and omits some. The sample consists of about a thousand clones, roughly four fifths of them appearing once. The source material was total CD8+ T cells from PBMCs. The source is a human donor with chronic hepatitis B virus infection. Both conserved end residues are trimmed from each CDR3. Each record gives: J gene, V gene, CDR3 protein.

TRBJ2-1 | TRBV2 | ASSLPQVYNEQF
TRBJ1-1 | TRBV19 | ASSISSANTEAF
TRBJ1-4 | TRBV4-1 | ASSQVPAPNEKLF
TRBJ2-3 | TRBV29-1 | STQGTSGMIDTQY
TRBJ1-1 | TRBV6-5 | ASMDRTNTEAF
TRBJ1-1 | TRBV5-4 | ASSPVGDTEAF
TRBJ2-7 | TRBV18 | ASSPIKGTGNYEQY
TRBJ2-3 | TRBV4-3 | ASSQDDNSVTDTQY
TRBJ2-7 | TRBV5-1 | ASSFLGGPSYEQY
TRBJ2-7 | TRBV10-1 | ASSDPSSYEQY
TRBJ2-7 | TRBV27 | ASSTSGTNNFYEQY
TRBJ2-3 | TRBV27 | ASSFEAGPTDTQY
TRBJ2-5 | TRBV6-5 | ASSFYGTAQETQY
TRBJ2-7 | TRBV11-2 | ASSLESSGSYEQY
TRBJ2-6 | TRBV30 | AWRAAITLSGANVLT
TRBJ2-2 | TRBV9 | ASSDEADIYTGELF
TRBJ2-3 | TRBV27 | ASSLGGGMAQY
TRBJ1-1 | TRBV30 | AWNLGMGATEAF
TRBJ2-7 | TRBV7-6 | ASSLGLGQETYEQY
TRBJ2-1 | TRBV27 | ASSDATKRGDEQF
TRBJ1-2 | TRBV28 | ASSDRDLNGYT
TRBJ2-3 | TRBV9 | ASSVYGGADTQY
TRBJ2-7 | TRBV5-5 | ASSSPGHPLEQY
TRBJ2-2 | TRBV25-1 | ASSEDSSGELF
TRBJ1-1 | TRBV19 | ASNMNTEAF
TRBJ1-1 | TRBV18 | ASSPQANTEAF
TRBJ1-2 | TRBV4-1 | ASSQGVAVAPYGYT
TRBJ2-1 | TRBV7-3 | ASSLMPTGYEQF
TRBJ2-2 | TRBV10-1 | ASSESIAYGAGGPGELF
TRBJ2-3 | TRBV6-4 | ASSDSAGSTDTQY
TRBJ1-3 | TRBV30 | AWSESGNTIY
TRBJ2-2 | TRBV5-4 | ASSFVPDLNTGELF
TRBJ2-2 | TRBV5-1 | ASSLPPGTPGELF
TRBJ2-7 | TRBV6-6 | ASSPLGSSYEQY
TRBJ2-5 | TRBV21-1 | ASSKEGRQETQY
TRBJ2-7 | TRBV28 | ASSPQGLSSYEQY
TRBJ2-6 | TRBV25-1 | ASSGLGDGANVLT
TRBJ2-7 | TRBV7-2 | ASSFGGNTYEQY
TRBJ2-3 | TRBV7-3 | ASSLDGTQY
TRBJ2-3 | TRBV6-1 | ASSEWGADTDTQY
TRBJ2-3 | TRBV6-1 | ASRDPGGADTQY
TRBJ1-3 | TRBV6-4 | ASSDGQGADTIY
TRBJ2-7 | TRBV2 | ASRESYYEQY
TRBJ1-5 | TRBV6-5 | ASSSSSGQPQH
TRBJ2-5 | TRBV27 | ASRGGQFETQY
TRBJ2-7 | TRBV29-1 | SVRPGQGASEQY
TRBJ2-1 | TRBV7-6 | ASSSRGLINEQF
TRBJ2-3 | TRBV4-3 | ASSQVGDYSTDTQY
TRBJ2-7 | TRBV15 | ATSRDRTGGYEQY
TRBJ2-3 | TRBV19 | ASGDRVQDTQY
TRBJ2-3 | TRBV25-1 | ASSLAGATDTQY
TRBJ2-7 | TRBV14 | ASSQFYEQY
TRBJ2-1 | TRBV5-6 | ASSLEGQGLYNEQF
TRBJ1-5 | TRBV28 | ASSRGVDSNQPQH
TRBJ2-1 | TRBV19 | ASSIFGGSNEQF
TRBJ1-2 | TRBV11-2 | ASSLQGTYGYT